This T cell receptor (beta chain) was recovered during a study of blood T cell repertoires in COVID-19. Libraries were prepared by immunoSEQ multiplex PCR; TCRdb keeps only in-frame clonotypes and omits some of them. The data contain over 55,000 clones, 87% of them seen just once; the ten biggest clones take up roughly a fifth. Germline CDR1 is SGHRS and CDR2 is YFSETQ. V shed 3 bases and J shed 4 bases, with 7 bases lying between them. The CDR3 extends over 13 amino acids. The TCR originated in an elderly woman with acute or convalescent COVID-19. The J gene is TRBJ2-2, the V gene TRBV5-1, with D perhaps TRBD1 (5 bases). Input material: peripheral blood. CDR3 residues: CASSYQGTGELFF. CDR3 sequence (DNA): TGCGCCAGCAGCTACCAGGGCACCGGGGAGCTGTTTTTT.